Listed below are T cell receptor beta chains from one sample, sequenced in a study of blood T cell repertoires in COVID-19. The protocol was immunoSEQ multiplex PCR, while the TCRdb copy is restricted to in-frame clones and leaves out a portion. Of roughly 270,000 clones listed, 75% to 85% are singletons. Material: peripheral blood. Every receptor here comes from a man aged 50-59 years with active or convalescent COVID-19. Both conserved end residues are part of each CDR3. Fields, in order: J gene, V gene, D gene, CDR3 protein. D genes are given only for firm matches.

TRBJ2-2	TRBV4-2	NA	CASSQEWSTGELFF
TRBJ2-2	TRBV7-8	TRBD2	CASTRTSANTGELFF
TRBJ1-6	TRBV27	NA	CASSPRTASYNSPLHF
TRBJ2-2	TRBV2	TRBD2	CASRTSGNTGELFF
TRBJ2-7	TRBV28	TRBD1	CASRTGGASYEQYF
TRBJ2-2	TRBV7-2	TRBD1	CASSSGQENTGELFF
TRBJ2-7	TRBV3-1/TRBV3-2	TRBD1	CASSLWPRQGQYF
TRBJ2-7	TRBV5-6	TRBD1	CASSRDRGEQYF
TRBJ2-1	TRBV5-1	TRBD1	CASSRTGGDNEQFF
TRBJ2-5	TRBV7-3	NA	CASSQLVQETQYF
TRBJ1-5	TRBV28	NA	CASTTGSNQPQHF
TRBJ2-7	TRBV5-4	TRBD1	CAHRGQKLIYEQYF
TRBJ2-2	TRBV5-1	TRBD1	CASSLGDRENTGELFF
TRBJ1-1	TRBV5-4	NA	CASSSAGTSDEAFF
TRBJ2-1	TRBV28	NA	CASSPQGEQFF
TRBJ2-1	TRBV28	TRBD2	CASSSNLRLAGGPIYEQFF
TRBJ1-2	TRBV4-1	NA	CASSQDSKESYGYTF
TRBJ2-2	TRBV29-1	NA	CSAQNTGELFF
TRBJ1-4	TRBV13	TRBD1	CASSYLTGGEEKLFF
TRBJ2-2	TRBV7-3	NA	CASSLRREDGELFF
TRBJ2-2	TRBV9	TRBD1	CASSVAGQVQNTGELFF
TRBJ2-3	TRBV2	NA	CASPDGVDTQYF
TRBJ2-1	TRBV21-1	NA	CASSKARRASGNVCHEQFF
TRBJ1-5	TRBV23-1	NA	CASSQDIPGNQPQHF
TRBJ1-1	TRBV28	NA	CASRPHTENTEAFF
TRBJ2-2	TRBV30	NA	CAWTRTDNTGELFF
TRBJ2-6	TRBV2	TRBD1	CASYRGSGANVLTF
TRBJ1-2	TRBV4-1	NA	CASSQADSPNYGYTF
TRBJ2-5	TRBV4-1	TRBD2	CASSPGTSAAHVYF
TRBJ2-2	TRBV4-3	NA	CASSQTVTGELFF
TRBJ2-1	TRBV3-1/TRBV3-2	TRBD1	CASSRRDRASAFF
TRBJ2-3	TRBV5-1	TRBD2	CASNGLGTDTQYF
TRBJ1-2	TRBV19	TRBD1	CASVLGQGAYGYTF
TRBJ1-6	TRBV28	NA	CASSPWRNSPLHF
TRBJ2-7	TRBV10-3	NA	CAISDPLGSSYEQYF